The source of this T cell receptor beta chain is a study of T cell clones after liver transplantation. Profiled with immunoSEQ multiplex PCR; TCRdb holds only in-frame clones, not every one. Here the sample spans about 100,000 clones, 75% to 90% being singletons. Trimming stripped 4 bases from V and 0 bases from J, with 12 bases between. The CDR3 has 16 amino acids. The germline CDR1 and CDR2 sequences are LNHDA and SQIVND (reference sequence). This clonotype was obtained from a human donor who received a liver transplant. Sequenced here: CD4+ T cells from blood, sampled before liver transplant. The chain couples TRBV19 to TRBJ1-4; D ambiguous. DNA for the CDR3: TGTGCCAGTAGTAACCGACGGATCGCAACTAATGAAAAACTGTTTTTT. Residues: CASSNRRIATNEKLFF.